The clone carrying this TCR beta chain was detected only a few times. Its antigen is undetermined. TCRdb processed the reads anew with MiXCR; each CDR3 protein has one entry. In the table there are fewer than 200,000 distinct CDR3 sequences, around 20% of which are singletons. This sample is drawn from a study of T cell repertoires in cytomegalovirus infection. Across the study: Public TCR beta signatures provided an indication of both CMV infection and a matching HLA type. Broader study findings: There were HLA-C-restricted CMV-specific TCR beta clonotypes dominating the ex vivo response.

V dropped 3 bases and J dropped 1 base, with 15 bases sitting between them. The CDR3 runs to 15 residues. The germline V gene encodes CDR1 SQVTM and CDR2 ANQGSEA. The chain carries TRBV29-1 and TRBJ2-5; possibly TRBD1 for D (5 bases). This receptor was taken from a human donor in good health (CMV status not recorded). Some clones in this sample may be carry-over from other donors' samples. The sample was PBMCs. The CDR3 bases are TGCAGCGTTGACGCCCAGGGTAGGCGCCAAGAGACCCAGTACTTC. Amino acids: CSVDAQGRRQETQYF.